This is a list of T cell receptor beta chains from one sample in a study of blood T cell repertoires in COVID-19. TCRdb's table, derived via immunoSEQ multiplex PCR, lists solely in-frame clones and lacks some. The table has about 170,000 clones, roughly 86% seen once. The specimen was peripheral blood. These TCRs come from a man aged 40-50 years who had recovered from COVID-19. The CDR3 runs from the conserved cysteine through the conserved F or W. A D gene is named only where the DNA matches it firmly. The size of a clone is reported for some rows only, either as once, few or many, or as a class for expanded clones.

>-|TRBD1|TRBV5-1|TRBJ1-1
TGCGCCAGCATTGGGACAGGAGACACTGAAGCTTTCTTT
CASIGTGDTEAFF
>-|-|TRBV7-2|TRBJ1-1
TGTGCCAGCAGCTTAGAAGGACAGCTTGAAGCTTTCTTT
CASSLEGQLEAFF
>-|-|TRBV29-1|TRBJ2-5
TGCAGCGTTGAAGGCGGTGAAGAGACCCAGTACTTC
CSVEGGEETQYF
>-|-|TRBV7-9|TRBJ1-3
TGTGCCAGCAGCTTATTCTTGGGGCCTGGAAACACCATATATTTT
CASSLFLGPGNTIYF
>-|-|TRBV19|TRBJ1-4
TGTGCCAGCAAGGATTTGGCGGGGGCTGGAGAAAAACTGTTTTTT
CASKDLAGAGEKLFF
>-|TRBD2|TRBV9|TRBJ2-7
TGTGCCAGCAACCGGGGGGGGTACGAGCAGTACTTC
CASNRGGYEQYF
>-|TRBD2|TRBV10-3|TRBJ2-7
TGTGCCATCAGGGGGACTAGCGGGAGGGGCGATCTCGCCGAGCAGTACTTC
CAIRGTSGRGDLAEQYF
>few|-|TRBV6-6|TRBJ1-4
TGTGCCAGCACCCTAGACGGGGGGCTTGAAAAACTGTTTTTT
CASTLDGGLEKLFF
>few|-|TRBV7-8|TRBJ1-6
TGTGCCAGCAGCTTCGAGGCCCCCGGCGATTCACCCCTCCACTTT
CASSFEAPGDSPLHF
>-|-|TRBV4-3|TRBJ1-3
TGCGCCAGCAGCACCGGGTCCTCATATGGCTCTGGAAACACCATATATTTT
CASSTGSSYGSGNTIYF
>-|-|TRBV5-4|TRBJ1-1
TGTGCCAGCAGCTTGCGGACTCCGAACACTGAAGCTTTCTTT
CASSLRTPNTEAFF
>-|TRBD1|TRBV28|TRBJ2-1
TGTGCCACCCAGACACCGGGACAGGGTAAAGATGAGCAGTTCTTC
CATQTPGQGKDEQFF
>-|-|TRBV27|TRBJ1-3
TGTGCCAGCAGTTTACACGGCTCTGGAAACACCATATATTTT
CASSLHGSGNTIYF
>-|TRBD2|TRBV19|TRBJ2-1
TGTGCCAGTAGTGGGGGACTAGCGGTCCTAAGGGGCAATGAGCAGTTCTTC
CASSGGLAVLRGNEQFF
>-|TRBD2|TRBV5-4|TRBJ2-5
TGTGCCGGGAGGACTAGCGGGGGAGGAGAGACCCAGTACTTC
CAGRTSGGGETQYF
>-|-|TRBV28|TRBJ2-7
TGTGCCAGCAGTTTCGGGGTCTCCTACGAGCAGTACTTC
CASSFGVSYEQYF
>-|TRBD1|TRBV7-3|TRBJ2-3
TGTGCCAGCAGCCTGACAGGGCTTCTCACAGATACGCAGTATTTT
CASSLTGLLTDTQYF
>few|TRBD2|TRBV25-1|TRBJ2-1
TGTGCCAGCAGTGAATACGCGGGAGGGCCGTTTTCCTACAATGAGCAGTTCTTC
CASSEYAGGPFSYNEQFF
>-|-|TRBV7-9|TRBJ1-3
TGTGCCAGCAGCCCCCTTGACAGCTCCAGAAACACCATATATTTT
CASSPLDSSRNTIYF
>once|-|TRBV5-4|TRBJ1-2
TGTGCCAGCAGCTGGCGGGGAGTAGAGGCGCTTAACTATGGCTACACCTTC
CASSWRGVEALNYGYTF
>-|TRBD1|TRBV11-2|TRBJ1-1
TGTGCCAGCAGCCCTCGACAGGGGGCGAACACTGAAGCTTTCTTT
CASSPRQGANTEAFF
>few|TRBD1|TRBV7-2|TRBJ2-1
TGTGCCAGCAGTCACCCTCCGGGACAGGGCCCTAAGGAGCAGTTCTTC
CASSHPPGQGPKEQFF
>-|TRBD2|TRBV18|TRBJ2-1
TGTGCCAGCTCACCCGGACGACTAGCGGATGAGCAGTTCTTC
CASSPGRLADEQFF
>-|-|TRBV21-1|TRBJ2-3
TGTGCCAGCAGCACTAATAAACGCATAGCGGAAATCACAGATACGCAGTATTTT
CASSTNKRIAEITDTQYF
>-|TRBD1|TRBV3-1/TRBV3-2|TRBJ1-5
TGTGCCAGCAGCCAGGGACAGGGCAATCAGCCCCAGCATTTT
CASSQGQGNQPQHF
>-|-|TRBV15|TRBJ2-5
TGTGCCACCAGCAGAGATAACAGCCAAGAGACCCAGTACTTC
CATSRDNSQETQYF
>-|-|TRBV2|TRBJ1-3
TGTGCCTCCCAACGGGATGGAAACACCATATATTTT
CASQRDGNTIYF
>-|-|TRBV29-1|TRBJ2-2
TGCAGCGTTACTAGGGCCACCGGGGAGCTGTTTTTT
CSVTRATGELFF
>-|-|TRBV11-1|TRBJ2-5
TGTGCCAGCAGCTTAGACGGCGAACCAGGGGAGACCCAGTACTTC
CASSLDGEPGETQYF
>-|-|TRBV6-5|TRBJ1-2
TGTGCCAGCAGGACCCGATACAGGGATGGCTACACCTTC
CASRTRYRDGYTF
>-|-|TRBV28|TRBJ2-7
TGTGCCAGCACCCGGGGACAACACTACGAGCAGTACTTC
CASTRGQHYEQYF
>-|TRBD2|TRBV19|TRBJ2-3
TGTGCCAGTAGTATAGACCCGGGAGGGCCAGATACGCAGTATTTT
CASSIDPGGPDTQYF
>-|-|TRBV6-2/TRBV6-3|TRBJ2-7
TGTGCCAGCAGCTTGGACAGACCCGAGCAGTACTTC
CASSLDRPEQYF